Listed here are 17 T cell receptor beta chains from one sample, sequenced in a study of T-cell reconstitution after alpha-beta-depleted transplantation in children. Unique molecular identifiers were used to barcode this TCRbeta library. One entry per CDR3 protein results from TCRdb running MiXCR on the PCR reads. This table holds 240,000 or so distinct CDR3 sequences, around 8% found once. Material: PBMCs, mostly from graft donor cells, obtained 180 days after TCRalphabeta/CD19-depleted stem cell transplant. The receptor source for this set is a male patient between 10 and 17 years old who had a stem cell transplant for acute lymphoblastic leukemia, so the T cells may come from the graft donor.

At least ten counts were recorded for this clonotype. The rearrangement joins TRBV20-1 to TRBJ1-6; D not resolved. This CDR3 has 13 residues. Trimming took 6 bases from V and 3 from J, leaving 9 bases between them. Germline assignment: CDR1 DFQATT and CDR2 SNEGSKA (reference sequence). CDR3 bases: TGCAGTGCCCCAAAGCGCTATAATTCACCCCTCCACTTT. Translating it yields CSAPKRYNSPLHF.

This clonotype has at least ten counts. The V call is TRBV7-3, the J call TRBJ2-4; D is perhaps TRBD1 (6 bases). The CDR3 has 15 residues. Trimming left V 0 bases short and J 6 bases short, with 12 bases between. The germline gives CDR1 SGHTA, CDR2 FQGTGA. The CDR3 loop reads CASSLTRDIGNIQYF. The CDR3 DNA follows: TGTGCCAGCAGCTTAACCCGGGACATCGGAAACATTCAGTACTTC. Full variable domain (missing parts from reference TRBV7-3 and TRBJ2-4): GAGVSQTPSNKVTEKGKYVELRCDPISGHTALYWYRQSLGQGPEFLIYFQGTGAADDSGLPNDRFFAVRPEGSVSTLKIQRTERGDSAVYLCASSLTRDIGNIQYFGAGTRLSVL.

This clonotype was recorded many times. Written as DNA, the CDR3 is TGTGCCAGCAGTGCGTACCCACAGAACCAAGAGACCCAGTACTTC. Protein sequence: CASSAYPQNQETQYF. V and J are TRBV12-3 or TRBV12-4 and TRBJ2-5, with D uncertain. Deletions cut 5 bases from V and 0 bases from J, with 13 bases between. This CDR3 has 15 residues.

This clonotype was recorded at least ten times. V is TRBV5-1 and J is TRBJ2-1; 16 nucleotides line up with TRBD2. CDR1 SGHRS and CDR2 YFSETQ come from the germline V gene. The CDR3 contains 18 residues. The V segment lost 4 bases and the J segment 5 bases; nucleotides outside the gene matches: 9. The DNA for the CDR3 is TGCGCCAGCAGCCCCGTCGGGACTAGCGGGAGGGCCAACAATGAGCAGTTCTTC. Encoded protein: CASSPVGTSGRANNEQFF.

This clonotype was seen ten or more times. The rearrangement uses TRBV10-2 and TRBJ2-7; TRBD2 aligns across 10 bases. CDR3 size: 15 residues. V lost 7 bases and J lost 4; bases outside the gene matches: 10. Germline CDR1 and CDR2: WSHSY and SAAADI. The CDR3 DNA sequence: TGCGCCAGCAATCCAGTCCTAGCGGGAGATTACGAGCAGTACTTC. This translates into CASNPVLAGDYEQYF.

This clonotype was observed many times. The V gene is TRBV6-1, the J gene TRBJ1-5, with D tentatively TRBD1 (5 bases). The CDR3 spans 15 residues. The V and J ends lost 6 bases and 4 bases respectively, with 16 bases between them. Germline V gives CDR1 MNHNS, CDR2 SASEGT. CDR3 nucleotide sequence: TGTGCCAGCAGGAAAGGCCGGGACTCGAATCAGCCCCAGCATTTT. It yields the protein CASRKGRDSNQPQHF.

The table lists this clonotype with many counts. V is TRBV20-1 and J is TRBJ2-1; a possible D gene is TRBD2 (6 bases). CDR1 and CDR2 (germline): DFQATT, SNEGSKA (reference sequence). This CDR3 contains 14 residues. V dropped 3 bases and J dropped 6 bases, with 15 bases sitting between them. The CDR3 spells CSASGGILGNEQFF. The DNA of the CDR3 is TGCAGTGCTAGTGGAGGGATCTTAGGCAATGAGCAGTTCTTC.

There are many counts of this clonotype. Here the CDR3 reads CASSILQGAGLFF. The DNA for the CDR3 is TGTGCCAGCAGCATCCTACAGGGGGCAGGGCTGTTTTTT. The gene calls are TRBV5-6 and TRBJ2-2; 9 nucleotides match TRBD1. V lost 4 bases and J lost 13; bases outside the gene matches: 8. Germline CDR1 and CDR2: SGHDT and YYEEEE. The CDR3 runs 13 residues.

This clonotype was seen only a few times. J is TRBJ2-5 and V is TRBV7-8, with a tentative D call TRBD1 (6 bases). Germline V gives CDR1 SGHVS, CDR2 FQNEAQ. The ends were cut back, 2 bases at V and 5 bases at J, with 18 bases in the middle. The CDR3 runs 16 residues. The CDR3 DNA sequence: TGTGCCAGCAGCTTATTAGGGGGTGGCTCAACCGAGACCCAGTACTTC. It specifies CASSLLGGGSTETQYF.

This clonotype has a count of ten or more. The V call is TRBV12-3 or TRBV12-4, the J call TRBJ1-6, with 7 positions matching TRBD1. The CDR3 runs 14 residues. Trimming removed 6 bases from V and 6 bases from J; junction bases left unmatched: 5. The chain's CDR3 is CASRRQGINSPLHF. CDR3 DNA: TGTGCCAGCAGGAGACAGGGAATTAATTCACCCCTCCACTTT.

This clonotype was counted at least ten times. V is TRBV15 and J is TRBJ2-1; 10 positions match TRBD1. The CDR3 is 17 amino acids. J was trimmed by 7 bases and V by 1 base; bases with no gene match: 10. Germline CDR1 and CDR2: LNHNV and YYDKDF (reference sequence). CDR3 loop: CATSRAVGTGVGNEQFF. In nucleotides, the CDR3 is TGTGCCACCAGCAGAGCGGTTGGGACAGGGGTTGGTAATGAGCAGTTCTTC.

There are many counts of this clonotype. The rearrangement uses TRBV9 and TRBJ2-5; 11 bases line up with TRBD2. Germline CDR1 is SGDLS and CDR2 is YYNGEE. The CDR3 has 19 residues. The junction had 13 bases not matched to a gene; V was cut back by 2 bases and J by 1 base. The CDR3 loop is CASSVAPPGLAGLQETQYF. CDR3 bases: TGTGCCAGCAGCGTGGCCCCCCCTGGACTAGCGGGTCTCCAAGAGACCCAGTACTTC.

This clonotype has at least ten counts. This sequence joins TRBV20-1 and TRBJ2-1, with 7 bases lining up with TRBD2. V lost 3 bases to trimming and J lost 2 bases; unmatched junction nucleotides: 1. The CDR3 has 13 residues. The germline gives CDR1 DFQATT, CDR2 SNEGSKA (reference sequence). CDR3 amino acids: CSASGRTYNEQFF. The DNA of the CDR3 is TGCAGTGCTAGCGGGAGGACCTACAATGAGCAGTTCTTC.

The chain has TRBV29-1 and TRBJ2-5; 8 nucleotides line up with TRBD1. CDR1 is SQVTM, CDR2 ANQGSEA, per germline. The CDR3 length is 15 residues. J gave up 5 bases and V 7 bases, and 15 bases lay outside the gene matches. Written as DNA, the CDR3 is TGCAGCGCCCGGGACAGGCGAACATCCTGGGAGACCCAGTACTTC. Translation gives CSARDRRTSWETQYF.

This clonotype was recorded at least ten times. The chain uses TRBV5-1 and TRBJ2-6, with TRBD1 as a possible D gene (5 bases). The V and J ends lost 3 bases and 0 bases respectively, with 13 bases between them. Germline V gives CDR1 SGHRS, CDR2 YFSETQ. The length of the CDR3 is 17 residues. CDR3 in amino acids: CASSWRDSASGANVLTF. The DNA for the CDR3 is TGCGCCAGCAGCTGGCGAGACAGCGCCTCTGGGGCCAACGTCCTGACTTTC.

In its sample, this clonotype was seen many times. J is TRBJ2-7 and V is TRBV20-1; D ambiguous. The V end lost 2 bases, the J end lost 0 bases, and 17 bases lay between the germline ends. CDR3 size: 16 residues. The germline CDR1 and CDR2 sequences are DFQATT and SNEGSKA (reference sequence). CDR3 in amino acids: CSARIPFPGFSYEQYF. The DNA of the CDR3 is TGCAGTGCTAGAATCCCTTTTCCGGGTTTCTCCTACGAGCAGTACTTC.

This clonotype has ten or more counts. J is TRBJ2-7 and V is TRBV10-3; D is possibly TRBD1 or TRBD2 (5 bases each). With 2 bases removed from V and 0 bases from J, the gap between germline ends came to 8 bases. The CDR3 has 14 amino acids. Germline V gene data show CDR1 as ENHRY and CDR2 as SYGVKD. CDR3 in amino acids: CAISERGSSYEQYF. DNA for the CDR3: TGTGCCATCAGTGAGCGGGGCAGCTCCTACGAGCAGTACTTC.